This T cell receptor (beta chain) was recorded in a study of T cell responses to AZD1222 COVID-19 vaccine. Here immunoSEQ multiplex PCR was the method, and the copy in TCRdb shows in-frame clones only, minus some. The sample has 95,000 to 150,000 clones; over 75% are singletons. General study points: Researchers report vaccine-associated CD4 TCRs spanning spike, with dominance at 160-218 and 743-854.

Concerning this clone: As yet, its antigen is unknown.

V trimming: 5 bases; J trimming: 5 bases; junction bases outside the gene matches: 12. The germline V gene encodes CDR1 MNHEY and CDR2 SVGEGT. This CDR3 region has 16 residues. The specimen was peripheral blood, collected on day 0 of AZD1222 vaccination. The clonotype was recovered from an adult in good health. The chain uses TRBV6-2 or TRBV6-3 and TRBJ2-5; 9 bases line up with TRBD2. This CDR3 reads CASSASSAGGYETQYF. The CDR3 nucleotides read TGTGCCAGCAGTGCCTCCTCGGCGGGGGGGTATGAGACCCAGTACTTC.